Listed here are 27 T cell receptor beta chains from one sample, sequenced in a study of tumor-infiltrating lymphocytes in primary liver carcinoma. Scientists recovered RNA and DNA together from about 20-30 mg of unsorted bulk tissue. Production of TCR beta cDNA used 400 to 650 ng total RNA together with a constant-region primer. Slightly modified ARM-PCR with three nested multiplex PCR rounds yielded TCR beta libraries. The opening two PCR rounds, about 11 cycles each, paired TRBV1-TRBV30 forward primers with a C-beta reverse primer. From the multiplex PCR reads, TCRdb called clonotypes with MiXCR, one entry per CDR3 protein. The sample holds 40,000 to 55,000 distinct CDR3 sequences, 60% to 85% seen once. Sequenced material: liver tumor tissue from sampling region 5. The subset: tumor region T5, tumor centre. All receptors derive from a middle-aged man with primary liver carcinoma and hepatitis B virus infection.

Regarding this clonotype: The CDR3 ends on some other residue instead of the conserved phenylalanine or tryptophan, so this is likely a read error. The limits of the CDR3 on the DNA are not certain, so only TCRdb's listed CDR3 is given. V usage is TRBV29-1 and J usage is TRBJ2-7; TRBD2, the table's D call, lacks a check against the DNA. The germline V gene has CDR1 SQVTM and CDR2 ANQGSEA. Termini included, the CDR3 measures 13 amino acids. Here the CDR3 reads CSVGSGASHEQYS.

As concerns this clonotype: Since the CDR3 does not end with the conserved phenylalanine or tryptophan, this likely comes from a read error. The chain is built from TRBV7-2 and TRBJ2-2; 8 bases match TRBD2. Germline CDR1 is SGHTA and CDR2 is FQGNSA. CDR3 length: 17 amino acids. CDR3 DNA sequence: TGTGCCAGCAGCTTATACGGAGGACTAGCTAACACGGGGGAGCTGTTTTCT. It is translated as CASSLYGGLANTGELFS.

With respect to this clonotype: Germline is not matched at one junction end, which may reflect a read error. The rearrangement uses TRBV6-6 and TRBJ2-7; TRBD2 matches at 10 bases. This CDR3 contains 15 residues. Per germline, CDR1 MNHNY and CDR2 SVGAGI (reference sequence). The CDR3 region is CASSTGLAVTYEQYF. DNA of the CDR3: TGTGCTAGCAGTACCGGACTAGCGGTAACCTACGAGCAGTACTTC.

On this clonotype: The junction departs from the called germline gene at one end, perhaps through a read error. J is TRBJ2-7 and V is TRBV28; D may correspond to TRBD1 or TRBD2 (6 bases each). CDR3 length equals 15 residues. Germline CDR1 is MDHEN and CDR2 is SYDVKM. The DNA of the CDR3 is TGTGTCAGCAGTTTAGTCCGGGGGCCTTCCTACGAGCAGTACTTC. This translates into CVSSLVRGPSYEQYF.

For this clonotype: The CDR3 carries no conserved terminal phenylalanine or tryptophan, so it likely arises from a read error. This chain connects TRBV4-1 to TRBJ2-1; perhaps TRBD2 as D (5 bases). CDR1 and CDR2 from the germline V gene are MGHRA and YSYEKL. The CDR3 extends over 14 amino acids. The CDR3 nucleotides are TGCGCCAGCAGTCAAGGAGAAAACGGGGTAACGCAGTTCCTC. Its translation: CASSQGENGVTQFL.

As to this clonotype: Because it lacks the conserved phenylalanine or tryptophan at the end, this CDR3 is likely a read error. The chain couples TRBV6-1 to TRBJ2-1; no reliable D call. Germline CDR1 reads MNHNS; CDR2 reads SASEGT. The CDR3 is made up of 11 amino acids. CDR3 nucleotides: TGTACCAGCAGCCTTCCGACAAAGCAGTTCTCC. The encoded protein is CTSSLPTKQFS.

J is TRBJ1-6 and V is TRBV12-3 or TRBV12-4, with D perhaps matching TRBD1 (5 bases). The CDR3 length is 13 residues. V gave up 8 bases and J gave up 13 bases, with 18 bases separating them. CDR3 sequence: CASVDRDESPLHF. DNA for the CDR3: TGTGCCAGCGTCGACAGAGATGAGTCGCCCCTCCACTTT.

This clonotype is medium-sized. The chain is built from TRBV29-1 and TRBJ1-2, with TRBD1 matching 7 bases. The CDR3 consists of 12 residues. J lost 5 bases, V lost 4 bases, and 4 bases had no gene match. CDR1 and CDR2 from the germline V gene are SQVTM and ANQGSEA. For the CDR3, the DNA is TGCAGCGTTGGGACAGGCACTTATGGCTACACCTTC. Protein sequence: CSVGTGTYGYTF.

In DNA form, the CDR3 reads TGTGCCGGCACCGGACATCTGAGCACCGGGGAGCTGTTTTTT. The encoded protein is CAGTGHLSTGELFF. The chain has TRBV12-3 or TRBV12-4 and TRBJ2-2; perhaps TRBD1 as D (5 bases). The CDR3 is made up of 14 amino acids. V was shortened by 11 bases and J by 4 bases, with 17 bases between the two germline ends.

A single count supports this clonotype. Possible read error: a much larger clone is one base away. The rearrangement links TRBV10-3 to TRBJ2-2; 10 bases agree with TRBD1. Germline V gives CDR1 ENHRY, CDR2 SYGVKD. The CDR3 is 15 residues long. The V gene end was trimmed by 5 bases and the J gene end by 5 bases; junction bases not matched to a gene: 5. The CDR3 DNA reads as TGTGCCATCAGTATTCAGGGACAGGGGACCGGGGAGCTGTTTTTT. This translates into CAISIQGQGTGELFF.

About this clonotype: One end of the junction does not line up with germline, which may come from a read error. This chain links TRBV12-3 or TRBV12-4 with TRBJ2-3; 7 nucleotides agree with TRBD1. The CDR3 is made up of 15 amino acids. The CDR3 sequence is CASILNSCGTDTHYF. CDR3 in DNA: TGTGCCAGCATCTTGAATAGCTGTGGGACAGATACGCATTATTTT.

A remark on this clonotype: One junction end disagrees with the germline gene, perhaps due to a read error. J is TRBJ2-2 and V is TRBV6-5; perhaps TRBD2 as D (6 bases). This CDR3 has 16 residues. Per germline, CDR1 MNHEY and CDR2 SVGAGI. The CDR3: CASSYSDYTGTGEPFF. CDR3 bases: TGTGCCAGCAGTTACTCGGACTACACGGGGACCGGGGAGCCGTTCTTT.

To note about this clonotype: Compared with germline, one end of the junction differs, possibly owing to a read error. The chain combines TRBV6-1 with TRBJ2-6, with 8 bases identical to TRBD1. The CDR3 is 17 residues long. Germline CDR1 is MNHNS and CDR2 is SASEGT. CDR3 nucleotide sequence: TGTGCCAGCACCCTGGGACAGGACCGCTCTGGGGCCAACGCCCTGACATTC. This encodes CASTLGQDRSGANALTF.

The chain joins TRBV11-2 to TRBJ2-7, with D perhaps TRBD2 (6 bases). This CDR3 comprises 15 residues. Germline V gene lookup returns CDR1 SGHAT and CDR2 FQNNGV. Trimming removed 5 bases at V and 8 bases at J, with 22 bases between. In DNA, the CDR3 is TGTGCCAGCAGCCTCGGCGGGACTCTATCTTACAAGCAGTACTTC. It encodes CASSLGGTLSYKQYF.

This clonotype was recorded at least ten times. V and J are TRBV6-1 and TRBJ1-6, with D perhaps matching TRBD1 (5 bases). The CDR3 consists of 16 residues. Germline values: CDR1 MNHNS, CDR2 SASEGT. Trimming cost V 3 bases and J 6 bases, with 15 bases left between them. Here the CDR3 reads CASSDVGIGANSPLHF. The CDR3 bases are TGTGCCAGCAGTGATGTGGGAATAGGGGCTAATTCACCCCTCCACTTT.

The rearrangement joins TRBV11-2 to TRBJ2-1; TRBD1 or TRBD2 may be the D gene (5 bases each). CDR1 SGHAT and CDR2 FQNNGV come from the germline V gene. V shed 8 bases and J shed 9 bases, with 11 bases lying between them. This CDR3 has 11 residues. The chain's CDR3 is CASLGVREQFF. CDR3 nucleotides: TGTGCCAGCTTGGGGGTACGTGAGCAGTTCTTC.

This clonotype was counted many times. V gene TRBV10-1 combines with J gene TRBJ2-5; D is ambiguous. The CDR3 sequence is 16 residues long. Trimming stripped 0 bases from V and 1 base from J, with 12 bases between. CDR1 and CDR2 (germline): WNHNN, SYGVQD (reference sequence). The CDR3 loop reads CASSESLDGFQETQYF. The CDR3 region has the DNA TGCGCCAGCAGTGAGTCCCTCGACGGATTCCAAGAGACCCAGTACTTC.

For this clonotype: This may arise from a read error, as a much more abundant clone is one base away. The chain joins TRBV5-8 to TRBJ2-7; D assignment may be TRBD1 or TRBD2 (6 bases each). Germline CDR1 reads SGHTS; CDR2 reads YDEGEE. The CDR3 length is 15 residues. The ends were cut back, 5 bases at V and 1 base at J, with 16 bases in the middle. CDR3 residues: CASSDLTGASYEQYF. The CDR3 nucleotides read TGTGCCAGCAGTGACCTAACGGGGGCTTCCTACGAGCAGTACTTC.

About this clonotype itself: Germline and junction disagree at one end, which may indicate a read error. The rearrangement uses TRBV11-2 and TRBJ2-1; weak D call: TRBD2 (6 bases). Looked up from germline, CDR1 is SGHAT and CDR2 is FQNNGV. The CDR3 runs 16 residues. The CDR3, as DNA: TGTGCCAGGAGCTCGCGCCCCAGAGGGAGGATCCATGAGCAGTTCTTC. It encodes CARSSRPRGRIHEQFF.

With respect to this clonotype: One end of the junction is discordant with germline, which a read error may explain. This chain links TRBV29-1 with TRBJ1-1, with TRBD1 identical over 7 bases. This CDR3 region has 13 residues. The germline gives CDR1 SQVTM, CDR2 ANQGSEA. CDR3 DNA sequence: TGCAGCGTCGCGGGACAGAGGAGCACTGAGGCTTTCTTT. This gives the protein CSVAGQRSTEAFF.

In the case of this clonotype: An end of the junction differs from the germline gene, which may be a read error. The rearrangement uses TRBV6-1 and TRBJ2-1; 10 nucleotides agree with TRBD2. Germline loops: CDR1 MNHNS, CDR2 SASEGT. This CDR3 contains 14 residues. CDR3 in DNA: TGTGCCAGCACCGGGACTAGCGATTACAACGAGCAGTTCTTC. Amino acids: CASTGTSDYNEQFF.

As concerns this clonotype: The final CDR3 position lacks the conserved phenylalanine or tryptophan, pointing to a likely read error. It is unclear where the CDR3 begins or ends on the DNA, so no DNA is shown, and the CDR3 is as TCRdb lists it. The chain employs TRBV29-1 and TRBJ2-1; the D call in the table, TRBD1, was not verified against the DNA. Including both end residues, the CDR3 is 15 amino acids long. Germline CDR1 reads SQVTM; CDR2 reads ANQGSEA. CDR3: CSVERRDRGYNEQFS.

In the case of this clonotype: One end of the junction varies from germline; a read error may be responsible. The V and J genes are TRBV6-5 and TRBJ2-2; a weak D match, TRBD1 (6 bases). The CDR3 has 15 amino acids. Germline V lookup: CDR1 MNHEY, CDR2 SVGAGI. CDR3 region: CASSYAVDSIGELFF. The CDR3 coding sequence is TGTGCCAGCAGTTACGCAGTGGACAGCATCGGGGAACTGTTTTTT.

About this clonotype: The conserved phenylalanine or tryptophan is not found at the CDR3 terminus, so this likely reflects a read error. The rearrangement uses TRBV28 and TRBJ2-7; D possibly corresponds to TRBD2 (6 bases). Germline CDR1 MDHEN, CDR2 SYDVKM. This CDR3 is built from 14 residues. In DNA, the CDR3 is TGTGCCAGCAGCAGACTAGGGGCCTCCTACAAGCAGTACCTC. This translates into CASSRLGASYKQYL.

V gene TRBV6-5 combines with J gene TRBJ2-2; D is uncertain. This CDR3 has 15 residues. Germline V CDR1 and CDR2: MNHEY, SVGAGI. The CDR3 DNA reads as TGTGACGGTAGTTACGCAGTGGACGGCACCGGGGAGCTGTTTTTT. Translated, it gives CDGSYAVDGTGELFF.

Concerning this clonotype: A clone one base away is much larger, so this may be a read error. V gene TRBV7-8 combines with J gene TRBJ2-7; 10 positions match TRBD2. Germline CDR1 reads SGHVS; CDR2 reads FQNEAQ. V trimming: 1 base; J trimming: 2 bases; junction bases outside the gene matches: 11. CDR3 length: 18 residues. The CDR3 region has the DNA TGTGCCAGCAGCTTAGGGACAGCGGCGCTAGCGGGAGCCTACGAGCAGTACTTC. It encodes CASSLGTAALAGAYEQYF.

The chain uses TRBV11-2 and TRBJ2-1; 7 bases match TRBD2. J lost 7 bases, V lost 0 bases, and 12 bases had no gene match. The CDR3 contains 17 residues. Germline V lookup: CDR1 SGHAT, CDR2 FQNNGV. The CDR3 region is CASSLDRGGSFYNEQFF. CDR3 DNA: TGTGCCAGCAGCTTAGATAGGGGCGGGAGCTTCTATAATGAGCAGTTCTTC.